Listed below are T cell receptor beta chains from one sample, sequenced in a study of cytomegalovirus exposure and HLA in healthy donors. Assay: immunoSEQ multiplex PCR; the TCRdb copy retains only in-frame clones and omits some. This table holds fewer than 150,000 clones, approximately 80% found once. The source material was PBMCs. Source of these receptors: a man aged 50 to 59 in good health and CMV-seropositive. Each CDR3 is given with its conserved first and last residue. The D gene is left open where the match is weak. Clone size appears in some rows only: once, few, many, or a class for an expanded clone.

cdr3_nt	cdr3_aa	v_call	j_call	d_call	clone_size
TGTGCCAGCAGTTACTCCCGCAACAGGGGCGGTGAAGCTTTCTTT	CASSYSRNRGGEAFF	TRBV6-5	TRBJ1-1	TRBD1	NA
TGTGCCAGCAGCCTACGGACAGGGTCCTACGAGCAGTACTTC	CASSLRTGSYEQYF	TRBV7-9	TRBJ2-7	TRBD1	NA
TGCGCCAGCAGCCTACAGGGGGATGAGACCCAGTACTTC	CASSLQGDETQYF	TRBV5-1	TRBJ2-5	TRBD1	few
TGTGCCAGCCAGGTAGTTGGTCAGCCCCAGCATTTT	CASQVVGQPQHF	TRBV6-1	TRBJ1-5	NA	NA
TGTGCCAGCAGCCGGATTAGGGGGCAGGATGGCTACACCTTC	CASSRIRGQDGYTF	TRBV7-2	TRBJ1-2	TRBD1	NA
TGTGCCACCAGCAGAGATCAGGGCTACGAGCAGTACTTC	CATSRDQGYEQYF	TRBV15	TRBJ2-7	NA	NA
TGTGCCTGGAGGGGCGGGGGGGGAGGTGGAAACACCATATATTTT	CAWRGGGGGGNTIYF	TRBV30	TRBJ1-3	NA	NA
TGCGCCAGCAGCTTAACAGGGATGGACTATGGCTACACCTTC	CASSLTGMDYGYTF	TRBV5-1	TRBJ1-2	NA	few
TGTGCCAGCAGGTTAACCGGGACATCTGGCTACACCTTC	CASRLTGTSGYTF	TRBV7-3	TRBJ1-2	NA	NA
TGTGCCAGCAGCCCCCGGGGAGATACGCAGTATTTT	CASSPRGDTQYF	TRBV7-6	TRBJ2-3	NA	NA
TGTGCCAGCAGTGAAGTTGGAGGATTGGAGACCCAGTACTTC	CASSEVGGLETQYF	TRBV6-1	TRBJ2-5	NA	once
TGTGCCAGCAGCCCATACGGGACAGTGAACACTGAAGCTTTCTTT	CASSPYGTVNTEAFF	TRBV11-2	TRBJ1-1	TRBD1	NA
TGTGCCTGGAGTGCCAAGAGCAGGGCCGATGGCTACACCTTC	CAWSAKSRADGYTF	TRBV30	TRBJ1-2	NA	NA
TGCGCCAGCAGCTTGACCCCAGACAGGGCCCAGCCCCAGCATTTT	CASSLTPDRAQPQHF	TRBV5-4	TRBJ1-5	TRBD1	NA
TGTGCCAGCGACCCCGGGACAGGGGCCACTGAAGCTTTCTTT	CASDPGTGATEAFF	TRBV4-2	TRBJ1-1	TRBD1	NA
TGTGCCATCACCGGGGGACGCCGGAACACTGAAGCTTTCTTT	CAITGGRRNTEAFF	TRBV19	TRBJ1-1	NA	NA
TGTGCCAGCAGCTTGCTGGGCGCAGGGGGCGAAGCTTTCTTT	CASSLLGAGGEAFF	TRBV5-6	TRBJ1-1	TRBD1	few
TGTGCCGTCCAGGGCGCGACCCTTCTTGCGAACACTGAAGCTTTCTTT	CAVQGATLLANTEAFF	TRBV30	TRBJ1-1	NA	NA
TGTGCCAGTAGTATGGGCATCCAACCGAGCTCTGGGGCCAACGTCCTGACTTTC	CASSMGIQPSSGANVLTF	TRBV19	TRBJ2-6	NA	NA
TGTGCCAGCAGCCCGGGACTAGCGTTATCCTACGAGCAGTACTTC	CASSPGLALSYEQYF	TRBV5-4	TRBJ2-7	TRBD2	NA
TGTGCCAGCAGCTTGCCGGACAGGGCAGGGGCCAACGTCCTGACTTTC	CASSLPDRAGANVLTF	TRBV5-6	TRBJ2-6	TRBD1	few
TGCGTCAGCAGCTTGGTGCGGGGGGGAGGGAACGAGCAGTACTTC	CVSSLVRGGGNEQYF	TRBV5-1	TRBJ2-7	TRBD2	NA
TGTGCCAGCAGTTACGCCCAACGCTCCTACGAGCAGTACTTC	CASSYAQRSYEQYF	TRBV6-5	TRBJ2-7	NA	NA
TGTGCCAGTAGCGACAGGGCGAACACTGAAGCTTTCTTT	CASSDRANTEAFF	TRBV19	TRBJ1-1	TRBD1	NA
TGTGCCAGCAGTGAAGTTGGGGGCTATGCTGAAGCTTTCTTT	CASSEVGGYAEAFF	TRBV6-1	TRBJ1-1	NA	NA
TGTGCCAGTAGTACCAATCAGCTAGCGGGGGGCTTCGCCGGGGAGCTGTTTTTT	CASSTNQLAGGFAGELFF	TRBV19	TRBJ2-2	TRBD2	NA
TGCGCCAGCAGCCAACGGACAGTAACACGAGGCACCGGGGAGCTGTTTTTT	CASSQRTVTRGTGELFF	TRBV4-1	TRBJ2-2	NA	NA
TGTGCCAGCAGCCAGGATTACTCGTACCAAGAGACCCAGTACTTC	CASSQDYSYQETQYF	TRBV6-1	TRBJ2-5	NA	NA
TGTGCCAGCAGCTCCCTTCTTAACTATGGCTACACCTTC	CASSSLLNYGYTF	TRBV7-2	TRBJ1-2	NA	once
TGCGCCACCCAGGGGGCGGGATTCTCCTACGAGCAGTACTTC	CATQGAGFSYEQYF	TRBV10-2	TRBJ2-7	TRBD1	NA
TGTGCCAGCAGTCTAGAGTCTGGCCAGCCCCAGCATTTT	CASSLESGQPQHF	TRBV27	TRBJ1-5	NA	few
TGTGCCAGCAGCTTGGCGCCAGGGGTCAAAAACATTCAGTACTTC	CASSLAPGVKNIQYF	TRBV5-6	TRBJ2-4	NA	once
TGCGCCAGCAGCTCTCCTACTAGCGGACAAGAGACCCAGTACTTC	CASSSPTSGQETQYF	TRBV5-1	TRBJ2-5	TRBD2	once
TGTGCCAGTACAGATTACGACTATGGCTACACCTTC	CASTDYDYGYTF	TRBV19	TRBJ1-2	NA	medium-sized
TGTGCCACCAGCAGAGATCGTGAGACAGGTGGGGGCTACACCTTC	CATSRDRETGGGYTF	TRBV15	TRBJ1-2	NA	NA
TGTGCCAGCAGTCCTCCCGGGACTAGTTTAGATACGCAGTATTTT	CASSPPGTSLDTQYF	TRBV28	TRBJ2-3	TRBD2	NA
TGTGCCAGCGGGACTAGCGGGATTCCCTACGAGCAGTACTTC	CASGTSGIPYEQYF	TRBV6-5	TRBJ2-7	TRBD2	few
TGTGCCAGCAGTGAAGGGGGCAGGGGTGGGGATGAGCAGTTCTTC	CASSEGGRGGDEQFF	TRBV6-1	TRBJ2-1	NA	NA
TGTGCCACCAGCAGGACAGGGTTTGGTCAGCCCCAGCATTTT	CATSRTGFGQPQHF	TRBV15	TRBJ1-5	TRBD1	NA
TGTGCCAGCAGCCCCCTCCCTTCTTTGGGGAGTCAGGAGCAGTTCTTC	CASSPLPSLGSQEQFF	TRBV7-9	TRBJ2-1	NA	NA
TGTGCCTGGAGTTGGACACCCTTCGGGTATGGCTACACCTTC	CAWSWTPFGYGYTF	TRBV30	TRBJ1-2	NA	few
TGTGCCAGCAGCTTGGGGCAGGGCGGCGAGACCCAGTACTTC	CASSLGQGGETQYF	TRBV5-4	TRBJ2-5	NA	NA
TGTGCCAGCAGCCCCCGGGGGGGTTTGAACACTGAAGCTTTCTTT	CASSPRGGLNTEAFF	TRBV7-9	TRBJ1-1	NA	NA
TGTGCCAGCAGCGCTGGTTTTCGGCGGGAGATTGCAGATACGCAGTATTTT	CASSAGFRREIADTQYF	TRBV7-6	TRBJ2-3	TRBD2	NA
TGTGCCAGCAGCTTGGTAGCAGGGGGCTTTAACGAGCAGTACTTC	CASSLVAGGFNEQYF	TRBV5-5	TRBJ2-7	TRBD1	NA
TGCGCCAGCAGCTTGGCCGGGGGGACCCTTTATGAGCAGTTCTTC	CASSLAGGTLYEQFF	TRBV5-1	TRBJ2-1	TRBD2	NA
TGTGCCAGTAGTACCCCCGGGAGTACGTCGGAGACCCAGTACTTC	CASSTPGSTSETQYF	TRBV19	TRBJ2-5	NA	NA
TGTGCCAGCAGCCGCACGATACAGGGCCGATACGAGCAGTACTTC	CASSRTIQGRYEQYF	TRBV6-5	TRBJ2-7	NA	NA
TGCGCCAGCAGCTTGAGACAGGGAGCCGGGGAGCTGTTTTTT	CASSLRQGAGELFF	TRBV5-1	TRBJ2-2	TRBD1	NA
TGTGCCAGCAGTTATACTGAAGGGGCGGCATTGAGGTACTTC	CASSYTEGAALRYF	TRBV6-6	TRBJ2-5	NA	NA
TGCAGCGTTGAAGATGAGGCGAGGGGGCTGTGGCAGCCCCAGCATTTT	CSVEDEARGLWQPQHF	TRBV29-1	TRBJ1-5	TRBD1	NA
TGTGCCAGCAGCCCTATAGGGGGAGGGAACTATGGCTACACCTTC	CASSPIGGGNYGYTF	TRBV6-5	TRBJ1-2	NA	NA
TGCGCCAGCAGCCAGACGTCCTCCAAGGCGGCTTCGCAGTATTTT	CASSQTSSKAASQYF	TRBV4-1	TRBJ2-3	NA	NA